The rows below give T cell receptor beta chains drawn from one sample of a study of blood T cell repertoires in COVID-19. The assay was immunoSEQ multiplex PCR, and TCRdb's table has in-frame clones only and misses some. The table has approximately 400,000 clones, around 83% seen once. Sequencing used PBMCs or T cells enriched from blood (not recorded which). These receptors were taken from a woman aged 45-59 years who had recovered from COVID-19. Each CDR3 is given with its conserved first and last residue. Fields, in order: CDR3 DNA, CDR3 protein, D gene, J gene, clone size, V gene. A D gene is named only where the DNA matches it firmly. Part of the rows lack a size; the others show once, few, many or a class for expanded clones.

cdr3_nt: TGCAGCGTTGGGGGGGGTACGGACACTGAAGCTTTCTTT
cdr3_aa: CSVGGGTDTEAFF
d_call: .
j_call: TRBJ1-1
clone_size: .
v_call: TRBV29-1

cdr3_nt: TGTGCCAGCTCACCACTTCAGGACACCTATGGCTACACCTTC
cdr3_aa: CASSPLQDTYGYTF
d_call: .
j_call: TRBJ1-2
clone_size: .
v_call: TRBV18

cdr3_nt: TGCGCCAGCAGTTCGGACAACCCCCGAAATGAGCAGTTCTTC
cdr3_aa: CASSSDNPRNEQFF
d_call: .
j_call: TRBJ2-1
clone_size: .
v_call: TRBV5-1

cdr3_nt: TGTGCCAGCACCCCCGGGCGGGGGGTCTATGGCTACACCTTC
cdr3_aa: CASTPGRGVYGYTF
d_call: .
j_call: TRBJ1-2
clone_size: .
v_call: TRBV6-6

cdr3_nt: TGTGCCAGCAGCGAACAGACGCCCGGGGAGCTGTTTTTT
cdr3_aa: CASSEQTPGELFF
d_call: .
j_call: TRBJ2-2
clone_size: few
v_call: TRBV5-4

cdr3_nt: TGTGCCAGCAGCCAAGTCGGATCGGGGGATACGCAGTATTTT
cdr3_aa: CASSQVGSGDTQYF
d_call: .
j_call: TRBJ2-3
clone_size: few
v_call: TRBV3-1/TRBV3-2

cdr3_nt: TGTGCCAGCAGTTACAGGCAGGGAGGTGGCTACACCTTC
cdr3_aa: CASSYRQGGGYTF
d_call: .
j_call: TRBJ1-2
clone_size: .
v_call: TRBV27

cdr3_nt: TGTGCCAGCAGCAGGCGCCTAGGCACCGGGGAGCTGTTTTTT
cdr3_aa: CASSRRLGTGELFF
d_call: .
j_call: TRBJ2-2
clone_size: .
v_call: TRBV6-2/TRBV6-3

cdr3_nt: TGTGCCAGCAGTTTTCTACAGGGGAGTGTGACTGAAGCTTTCTTT
cdr3_aa: CASSFLQGSVTEAFF
d_call: TRBD1
j_call: TRBJ1-1
clone_size: .
v_call: TRBV27

cdr3_nt: TGTGCCAGCAGCCTGACAGGGAACACTGAAGCTTTCTTT
cdr3_aa: CASSLTGNTEAFF
d_call: .
j_call: TRBJ1-1
clone_size: .
v_call: TRBV3-1/TRBV3-2

cdr3_nt: TGTGCCAGCAGTTACGGGTCTCCGGGACAGGCTCCCTATGGCTACACCTTC
cdr3_aa: CASSYGSPGQAPYGYTF
d_call: TRBD1
j_call: TRBJ1-2
clone_size: .
v_call: TRBV6-2/TRBV6-3

cdr3_nt: TGTGCCAGCAGCCAGATGAACTCTGGAAACACCATATATTTT
cdr3_aa: CASSQMNSGNTIYF
d_call: .
j_call: TRBJ1-3
clone_size: .
v_call: TRBV6-5

cdr3_nt: TGTGCCAGTAGCTCTAGCGGGGGGGCAAACACCGGGGAGCTGTTTTTT
cdr3_aa: CASSSSGGANTGELFF
d_call: TRBD2
j_call: TRBJ2-2
clone_size: .
v_call: TRBV19

cdr3_nt: TGTGCCAGCCCCCCACGTTACCAGATCGATGAGCAGTTCTTC
cdr3_aa: CASPPRYQIDEQFF
d_call: .
j_call: TRBJ2-1
clone_size: .
v_call: TRBV28

cdr3_nt: TGTGCCAGCAGCTTAAAGGGCCAGGGGGCTGGTGGAAACACCATATATTTT
cdr3_aa: CASSLKGQGAGGNTIYF
d_call: TRBD1
j_call: TRBJ1-3
clone_size: .
v_call: TRBV7-3

cdr3_nt: TGCGCCAGCAGCCAAACGACTAGCGTCGTTCACGCAGATACGCAGTATTTT
cdr3_aa: CASSQTTSVVHADTQYF
d_call: TRBD2
j_call: TRBJ2-3
clone_size: few
v_call: TRBV4-3

cdr3_nt: TGTGCCAGTAGTTCGACAGGAAGAAACACCATATATTTT
cdr3_aa: CASSSTGRNTIYF
d_call: .
j_call: TRBJ1-3
clone_size: few
v_call: TRBV19

cdr3_nt: TGTGCCAGCAGTTTGCCCCTCGACAGTGTCTATGGCTACACCTTC
cdr3_aa: CASSLPLDSVYGYTF
d_call: .
j_call: TRBJ1-2
clone_size: few
v_call: TRBV28

cdr3_nt: TGCGCTCGGTCGAGTTCGACTGGGGCCAACGTCCTGACTTTC
cdr3_aa: CARSSSTGANVLTF
d_call: .
j_call: TRBJ2-6
clone_size: .
v_call: TRBV5-1

cdr3_nt: TGTGCCAGCAGCAACCGGGACAAGACCTACGAGCAGTACTTC
cdr3_aa: CASSNRDKTYEQYF
d_call: .
j_call: TRBJ2-7
clone_size: .
v_call: TRBV9

cdr3_nt: TGCGCCAGCAGCTTATCACAGGTGAACACCGGGGAGCTGTTTTTT
cdr3_aa: CASSLSQVNTGELFF
d_call: .
j_call: TRBJ2-2
clone_size: .
v_call: TRBV5-1

cdr3_nt: TGTGCCTGGGGGAGGAGTGGCTACACCTTC
cdr3_aa: CAWGRSGYTF
d_call: .
j_call: TRBJ1-2
clone_size: .
v_call: TRBV30

cdr3_nt: TGCGCCAGCAGCCAGGACAGGGGGCCTTCACCCCTCCACTTT
cdr3_aa: CASSQDRGPSPLHF
d_call: TRBD1
j_call: TRBJ1-6
clone_size: once
v_call: TRBV4-3

cdr3_nt: TGTGCCAGCAGCTTAGCGCTAAGACTCGACCCCAACACCATATATTTT
cdr3_aa: CASSLALRLDPNTIYF
d_call: .
j_call: TRBJ1-3
clone_size: .
v_call: TRBV7-4

cdr3_nt: TGTGCCAGCAGTTCGGCAGGGGGCGTCTATGGCTACACCTTC
cdr3_aa: CASSSAGGVYGYTF
d_call: TRBD1
j_call: TRBJ1-2
clone_size: few
v_call: TRBV27

cdr3_nt: TGTGCCAGCAGCCAAGTAGGATTGGGGGCTGGATCACCCCTCCACTTT
cdr3_aa: CASSQVGLGAGSPLHF
d_call: .
j_call: TRBJ1-6
clone_size: .
v_call: TRBV14

cdr3_nt: TGTGCCAGCAGTGAGCCAAAAAAAAGGGGAGGCATGAACACTGAAGCTTTCTTT
cdr3_aa: CASSEPKKRGGMNTEAFF
d_call: .
j_call: TRBJ1-1
clone_size: .
v_call: TRBV7-9

cdr3_nt: TGTGCCAGCAGCTCAACAGGGAGTGGCTCCTATGGCTACACCTTC
cdr3_aa: CASSSTGSGSYGYTF
d_call: .
j_call: TRBJ1-2
clone_size: .
v_call: TRBV9

cdr3_nt: TGTGCCAGCAGATCGACAGGGAGAGGAAACACCATATATTTT
cdr3_aa: CASRSTGRGNTIYF
d_call: TRBD1
j_call: TRBJ1-3
clone_size: .
v_call: TRBV6-5

cdr3_nt: TGTGCCAGCAGCCGGACACAGAACACTGAAGCTTTCTTT
cdr3_aa: CASSRTQNTEAFF
d_call: .
j_call: TRBJ1-1
clone_size: few
v_call: TRBV6-5

cdr3_nt: TGTGCCAGCAGCTTTGGACCCGGGGATGGCTACACCTTC
cdr3_aa: CASSFGPGDGYTF
d_call: .
j_call: TRBJ1-2
clone_size: .
v_call: TRBV11-2

cdr3_nt: TGTGCCAGCAGTGAAACGGTAAACTACGAGCAGTACTTC
cdr3_aa: CASSETVNYEQYF
d_call: .
j_call: TRBJ2-7
clone_size: .
v_call: TRBV2

cdr3_nt: TGTGCCAGCAGCGTCACGACAGGGGGCTACGAGCAGTACTTC
cdr3_aa: CASSVTTGGYEQYF
d_call: TRBD1
j_call: TRBJ2-7
clone_size: .
v_call: TRBV9

cdr3_nt: TGCGCCAGCAGCCAAGGGGGACTAGCTGGCGATGAGCAGTTCTTC
cdr3_aa: CASSQGGLAGDEQFF
d_call: TRBD2
j_call: TRBJ2-1
clone_size: .
v_call: TRBV4-1

cdr3_nt: TGTGCCTGGAGTGGAGGGACTGACTACGAGCAGTACTTC
cdr3_aa: CAWSGGTDYEQYF
d_call: .
j_call: TRBJ2-7
clone_size: once
v_call: TRBV30

cdr3_nt: TGTGCCAGTAGCCAAACACATGAGGACATTCAGTACTTC
cdr3_aa: CASSQTHEDIQYF
d_call: .
j_call: TRBJ2-4
clone_size: .
v_call: TRBV19

cdr3_nt: TGTGCCAGCAGCTTAGCAAGACTAGCGGGCTACGAGCAGTACTTC
cdr3_aa: CASSLARLAGYEQYF
d_call: TRBD2
j_call: TRBJ2-7
clone_size: .
v_call: TRBV7-9

cdr3_nt: TGTGCCAGCAGCGTCAGACAGGAGCAGTTCTTC
cdr3_aa: CASSVRQEQFF
d_call: .
j_call: TRBJ2-1
clone_size: .
v_call: TRBV12-3/TRBV12-4

cdr3_nt: TGTGCCAGCAGCCCCGGGACAGGGCAGGTCGAGCAGTACTTC
cdr3_aa: CASSPGTGQVEQYF
d_call: TRBD1
j_call: TRBJ2-7
clone_size: .
v_call: TRBV9

cdr3_nt: TGCAGCGTTGGCGTCGGGGGTTCCAACTATGGCTACACCTTC
cdr3_aa: CSVGVGGSNYGYTF
d_call: .
j_call: TRBJ1-2
clone_size: few
v_call: TRBV29-1